This T cell receptor (beta chain) was sequenced in a study of early T cells in non-severe SARS-CoV-2 infection. Study in general: Sequencing input comprised bulk RNA from unsorted whole blood; chain pairing was not available.

V lost 0 bases and J lost 11; bases outside the gene matches: 8. This CDR3 has 14 residues. Germline loops: CDR1 MNHNS, CDR2 SASEGT. Study-wide points: There was a bias toward anti-spike CD8 responses in VDJdb matching, which missed private and CD4 specificities.

As part of library construction, unique molecular identifiers were attached to individual cDNA molecules. TCRdb re-called the 5' RACE reads with MiXCR, one entry per CDR3 protein. The table lists nearly 95,000 distinct CDR3 sequences, roughly 17% of them singletons. Concerning this clonotype: Its antigen is not identified.

The sequenced sample was whole blood, obtained at baseline. This clonotype was obtained from an adult who was a healthcare worker with PCR-confirmed SARS-CoV-2 infection or an uninfected control (not recorded which). The V and J genes are TRBV6-1 and TRBJ1-1; 8 nucleotides match TRBD1. The CDR3 loop is CASSEALWDRRAFF. The CDR3 DNA reads TGTGCCAGCAGTGAAGCATTATGGGACAGGCGTGCTTTCTTT.